This entry describes one T cell receptor beta chain. Its target is not known. The repertoire was sequenced with immunoSEQ multiplex PCR; TCRdb's copy has only in-frame clones and lacks some. The sample shows 1.5 million to 1.9 million clones, around 98% of them seen only once. The data originate from a study of shared clonotypes between healthy human individuals. Study-level results: Among the subsets, naive ones generally showed larger estimated richness than memory ones.

Trimming stripped 0 bases from V and 4 bases from J, with 16 bases between. There are 17 residues in the CDR3. The germline V gene has CDR1 MGHRA and CDR2 YSYEKL. The chain couples TRBV4-1 to TRBJ1-3; D possibly corresponds to TRBD1 (6 bases). This clonotype was sampled from a young man in good health. What was sequenced was naive CD4+ T cells sorted from blood. The sample's subset: CD45RA+ positively selected. The CDR3 sequence: CASSQEFRGAQGNTIYF. CDR3 DNA: TGCGCCAGCAGCCAAGAGTTTCGGGGGGCACAAGGAAACACCATATATTTT.